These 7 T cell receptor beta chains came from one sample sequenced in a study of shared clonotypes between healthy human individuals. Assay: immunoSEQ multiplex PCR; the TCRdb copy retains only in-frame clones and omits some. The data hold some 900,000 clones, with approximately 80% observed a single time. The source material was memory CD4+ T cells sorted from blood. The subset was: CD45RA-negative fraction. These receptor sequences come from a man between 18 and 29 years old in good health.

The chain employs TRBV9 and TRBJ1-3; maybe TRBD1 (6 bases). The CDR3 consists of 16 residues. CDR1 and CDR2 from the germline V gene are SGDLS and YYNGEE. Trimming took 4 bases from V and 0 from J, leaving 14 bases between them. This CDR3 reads CASSLRGTDSGNTIYF. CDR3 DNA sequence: TGTGCCAGCAGCTTAAGGGGGACGGACTCTGGAAACACCATATATTTT.

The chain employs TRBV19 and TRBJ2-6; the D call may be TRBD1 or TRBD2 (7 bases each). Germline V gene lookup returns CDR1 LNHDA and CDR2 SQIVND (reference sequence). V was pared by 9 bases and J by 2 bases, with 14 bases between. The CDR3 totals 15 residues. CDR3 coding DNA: TGTGCCAGCAGGGGGGGGGACCCTGGGGCCAACGTCCTGACTTTC. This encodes CASRGGDPGANVLTF.

CDR3 protein: CASRASGGPTDTQYF. The CDR3 DNA reads as TGCGCCAGCAGAGCTAGCGGGGGCCCCACAGATACGCAGTATTTT. The chain recombines TRBV10-1 with TRBJ2-3; 10 nucleotides align to TRBD2. The CDR3 extends over 15 amino acids. The germline V gene has CDR1 WNHNN and CDR2 SYGVQD (reference sequence). The J segment lost 2 bases and the V segment lost 6 bases, leaving 5 bases of the junction unmatched.

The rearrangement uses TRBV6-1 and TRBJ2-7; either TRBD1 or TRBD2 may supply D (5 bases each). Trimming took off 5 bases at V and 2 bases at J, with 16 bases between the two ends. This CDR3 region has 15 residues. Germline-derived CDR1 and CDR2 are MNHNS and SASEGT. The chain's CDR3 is CASSTTRDVTYEQYF. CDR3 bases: TGTGCCAGCAGTACTACCCGGGACGTAACCTACGAGCAGTACTTC.

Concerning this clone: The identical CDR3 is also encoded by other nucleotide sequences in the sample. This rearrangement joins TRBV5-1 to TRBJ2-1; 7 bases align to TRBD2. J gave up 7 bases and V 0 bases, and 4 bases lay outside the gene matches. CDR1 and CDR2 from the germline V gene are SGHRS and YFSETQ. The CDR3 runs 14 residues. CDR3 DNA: TGCGCCAGCAGCTTGGTCGCGGGAGTGAATGAGCAGTTCTTC. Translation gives CASSLVAGVNEQFF.

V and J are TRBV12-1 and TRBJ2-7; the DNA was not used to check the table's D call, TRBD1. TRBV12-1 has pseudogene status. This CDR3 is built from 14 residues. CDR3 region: CASSFVEQGREQYF. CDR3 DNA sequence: TGTGCCAGCAGCTTTGTGGAACAGGGCAGGGAGCAGTACTTC.

CDR3 sequence: CASSLVTGGNYGYTF. The CDR3 bases are TGTGCCAGCAGCTTAGTGACAGGGGGGAACTATGGCTACACCTTC. The chain recombines TRBV7-2 with TRBJ1-2; the match to TRBD1 covers 9 bases. This CDR3 is built from 15 residues. The germline gives CDR1 SGHTA, CDR2 FQGNSA. J gave up 2 bases and V 1 base, and 2 bases lay outside the gene matches.